This T cell receptor (beta chain) appears in the sequencing data of a study of blood T cell repertoires in COVID-19. For the study at large: COVID-19 samples, acute and convalescent, were from the United States, Italy and Spain. The cDNA or gDNA used as material had been derived from T cells, B-cell-depleted T cells, or PBMCs.

Original handling: How many nucleated cells were present was estimated from reference gene primer amplification. Repertoires were generated with immunoSEQ multiplex PCR, while TCRdb's copy carries only in-frame clones and drops some. Clonal size and the V and J genes are those of that table, whereas D and trimming came from the DNA. The table records around 200,000 clones, around nine tenths of them present only once. CDR3 length: 15 residues. The V gene end was trimmed by 1 base and the J gene end by 5 bases; junction bases not matched to a gene: 2. Germline V gene data show CDR1 as LNHNV and CDR2 as YYDKDF (reference sequence).

The receptor was isolated from a man aged 70-80 years with acute or convalescent COVID-19. The sample consisted of peripheral blood. The chain links TRBV15 to TRBJ2-3; 11 nucleotides match TRBD2. The CDR3 DNA is TGTGCCACCAGCAGAGTAGCGGGAGGGATAGATACGCAGTATTTT. This sequence encodes CATSRVAGGIDTQYF.